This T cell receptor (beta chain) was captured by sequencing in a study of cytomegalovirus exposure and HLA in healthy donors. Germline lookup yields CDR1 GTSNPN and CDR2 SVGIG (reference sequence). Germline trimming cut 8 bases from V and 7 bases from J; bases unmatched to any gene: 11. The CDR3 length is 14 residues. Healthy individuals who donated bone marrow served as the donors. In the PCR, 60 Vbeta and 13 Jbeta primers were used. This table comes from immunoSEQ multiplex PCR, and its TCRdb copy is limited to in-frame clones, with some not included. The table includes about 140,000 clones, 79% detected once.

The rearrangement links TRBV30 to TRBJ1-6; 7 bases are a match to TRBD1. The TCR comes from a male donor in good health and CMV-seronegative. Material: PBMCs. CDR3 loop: CALTGGQRNSPLHF. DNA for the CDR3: TGTGCCCTCACCGGGGGACAGAGGAATTCACCCCTCCACTTT.